This passage covers 32 T cell receptor beta chains from one sample sequenced in a study of OX40 agonist ivuxolimab in advanced cancers. Produced via immunoSEQ multiplex PCR; TCRdb's table is partial and in-frame only. The table lists 36,000 or so clones, around 73% of them singletons, with 21% in the top ten. The specimen comprised CD4+ or CD8+ T cells sorted from blood, sampled in a trial of the OX40 agonist ivuxolimab. Every receptor here comes from an adult with an advanced solid tumor such as melanoma, head and neck, liver or kidney cancer.

The rearrangement joins TRBV4-1 to TRBJ2-7; D is unclear. The germline gives CDR1 MGHRA, CDR2 YSYEKL. Trimming removed 2 bases from V and 2 bases from J, with 7 bases in between. The CDR3 covers 13 residues. The CDR3 nucleotides are TGCGCCAGCAGCCAAACCAGAACCTACGAGCAGTACTTC. Its protein product is CASSQTRTYEQYF.

This clone turned up a few times. The chain couples TRBV28 to TRBJ2-1; D perhaps matches TRBD2 (6 bases). Germline V lookup: CDR1 MDHEN, CDR2 SYDVKM. The CDR3 extends over 13 amino acids. The germline V and J ends were trimmed by 2 bases and 7 bases, with 9 bases remaining between them. CDR3 nucleotide sequence: TGTGCCAGCAGTTTAACGGGGAGGAATGAGCAGTTCTTC. The encoded protein is CASSLTGRNEQFF.

This clone was seen more than once but under ten times. The CDR3 reads CASSQDHGRGSYNEQFF. The CDR3 DNA reads as TGCGCCAGCAGCCAAGATCATGGCAGGGGAAGTTACAATGAGCAGTTCTTC. The chain employs TRBV4-1 and TRBJ2-1, with D perhaps matching TRBD1 (6 bases). V lost 0 bases and J lost 4, with 16 bases in between. Germline loops: CDR1 MGHRA, CDR2 YSYEKL. The CDR3 extends over 17 amino acids.

This chain joins TRBV2 and TRBJ2-1; D is ambiguous. Trimming removed 5 bases from V and 5 bases from J, with 13 bases in between. The CDR3 has 14 residues. CDR1 SNHLY and CDR2 FYNNEI come from the germline V gene. The CDR3 sequence: CASSLWYLNNEQFF. The DNA for the CDR3 is TGTGCCAGCAGTTTGTGGTACTTAAACAATGAGCAGTTCTTC.

In nucleotides, the CDR3 is TGTGCCAGCAGAAGGGCGGCAGGAGCGGACAATGAGCAGTTCTTC. Translating gives CASRRAAGADNEQFF. This chain joins TRBV2 and TRBJ2-1; the D gene is possibly TRBD2 (5 bases). The CDR3 extends over 15 amino acids. CDR1 is SNHLY, CDR2 FYNNEI, per germline. The germline V and J ends were trimmed by 6 bases and 5 bases, with 17 bases remaining between them.

The rearrangement links TRBV7-2 to TRBJ1-6; tentative D call: TRBD1 (6 bases). CDR1 and CDR2 from the germline V gene are SGHTA and FQGNSA. This CDR3 comprises 15 residues. V was trimmed by 1 base and J by 16 bases, leaving 20 bases between them. In DNA form, the CDR3 reads TGTGCCAGCAGCTTAGGGTCAGGGGAGAGGGTAGGGCTCCACTTT. As protein: CASSLGSGERVGLHF.

This chain joins TRBV9 and TRBJ2-1; 13 bases align to TRBD2. The ends lost 4 bases at V and 4 bases at J; junction bases unmatched: 5. Germline lookup yields CDR1 SGDLS and CDR2 YYNGEE. CDR3 length: 16 residues. The CDR3 coding sequence is TGTGCCAGCAGCTTGCGGACTAGCGGGGGTTACAATGAGCAGTTCTTC. Translating gives CASSLRTSGGYNEQFF.

V is TRBV13 and J is TRBJ1-1, with D unclear. CDR3 length: 13 residues. The germline gives CDR1 PRHDT, CDR2 FYEKMQ (reference sequence). V lost 3 bases to trimming and J lost 0 bases, with 5 bases between them. The CDR3 is CASSLVVNTEAFF. The CDR3 DNA is TGTGCCAGCAGCTTGGTAGTGAACACTGAAGCTTTCTTT.

This rearrangement joins TRBV4-1 to TRBJ1-1; D call uncertain. The CDR3 runs 12 residues. Germline V gene sequence: CDR1 MGHRA, CDR2 YSYEKL. The V end was cut by 1 base, the J end by 2 bases, with 2 bases between. CDR3 sequence reads: CASSQVNTEAFF. The CDR3 nucleotides read TGCGCCAGCAGCCAAGTAAACACTGAAGCTTTCTTT.

Only a few counts were recorded for this clone. J is TRBJ1-1 and V is TRBV6-5; tentatively, D is TRBD1 (5 bases). Deletions cut 10 bases from V and 3 bases from J, with 21 bases between. CDR1 and CDR2 (germline): MNHEY, SVGAGI. CDR3 length: 15 amino acids. CDR3 DNA: TGTGCCACCTCCTCAGAGGGGTTTTGGGACACTGAAGCTTTCTTT. Its protein is CATSSEGFWDTEAFF.

The chain combines TRBV11-2 with TRBJ2-1; 8 bases agree with TRBD2. Germline lookup yields CDR1 SGHAT and CDR2 FQNNGV. The CDR3 sequence is 16 residues long. Losses at the gene ends were 2 bases for V and 3 bases for J; bases not matched to a gene: 6. The CDR3 region is CASSLYGGGFYNEQFF. The DNA for the CDR3 is TGTGCCAGCAGCTTATACGGGGGGGGCTTCTACAATGAGCAGTTCTTC.

By sample share, this clone is medium-sized (0.01 to 0.1%). The chain employs TRBV6-5 and TRBJ2-7, with a possible D match to TRBD1 (5 bases). The CDR3 is 15 residues long. V was shortened by 4 bases and J by 3 bases, with 16 bases between the two germline ends. The germline V gene has CDR1 MNHEY and CDR2 SVGAGI. In DNA, the CDR3 is TGTGCCAGCAGTTCCCTCTCCCAGACAGACTACGAGCAGTACTTC. Translating it yields CASSSLSQTDYEQYF.

The V call is TRBV29-1, the J call TRBJ2-1; 11 nucleotides line up with TRBD2. In germline, CDR1 is SQVTM, CDR2 ANQGSEA. J gave up 8 bases and V 6 bases, and 21 bases lay outside the gene matches. The CDR3 is 18 amino acids. The CDR3 sequence is CSVQLAGGHVSGSYEQFF. The CDR3 region has the DNA TGCAGCGTCCAATTAGCGGGAGGGCACGTCTCCGGGTCATATGAGCAGTTCTTC.

This clone was found a few times. This chain joins TRBV28 and TRBJ2-2; 9 bases are shared with TRBD1. V trimming: 0 bases; J trimming: 5 bases; junction bases outside the gene matches: 7. Germline loops: CDR1 MDHEN, CDR2 SYDVKM. The CDR3 consists of 17 residues. CDR3 sequence reads: CASSLWVGTGSTGELFF. As DNA, the CDR3 is TGTGCCAGCAGTTTATGGGTAGGGACAGGGTCGACCGGGGAGCTGTTTTTT. The entire variable domain, with the rest obtained from reference TRBV28 and TRBJ2-2, is as follows: DVKVTQSSRYLVKRTGEKVFLECVQDMDHENMFWYRQDPGLGLRLIYFSYDVKMKEKGDIPEGYSVSREKKERFSLILESASTNQTSMYLCASSLWVGTGSTGELFFGEGSRLTVL.

This clone was observed a handful of times. The rearrangement links TRBV11-2 to TRBJ2-1, with D uncertain. V lost 1 base and J 8 bases, leaving 9 bases between the germline ends. CDR1 SGHAT and CDR2 FQNNGV come from the germline V gene. This CDR3 spans 13 amino acids. The CDR3 loop reads CASSLGVIDEQFF. CDR3 DNA: TGTGCCAGCAGCTTAGGTGTCATCGATGAGCAGTTCTTC.

The V gene is TRBV5-4, the J gene TRBJ2-3; D is unresolved. This CDR3 is 12 amino acids long. Germline-derived CDR1 and CDR2 are SGHNT and YYREEE (reference sequence). V was cut by 6 bases and J by 2 bases, with 7 bases left in between. CDR3 bases: TGTGCCAGCAACCTAGACACAGATACGCAGTATTTT. It specifies CASNLDTDTQYF. The full variable domain, its missing parts supplied by reference TRBV5-4 and TRBJ2-3, is ETGVTQSPTHLIKTRGQQVTLRCSSQSGHNTVSWYQQALGQGPQFIFQYYREEENGRGNFPPRFSGLQFPNYSSELNVNALELDDSALYLCASNLDTDTQYFGPGTRLTVL.

The chain is built from TRBV7-8 and TRBJ2-7; TRBD2 matches 12 bases. In germline, CDR1 is SGHVS, CDR2 FQNEAQ. The CDR3 spans 19 residues. J gave up 0 bases and V 6 bases, and 15 bases lay outside the gene matches. CDR3 in amino acids: CASSPVGGLAGGGSYEQYF. For the CDR3, the DNA is TGTGCCAGCAGTCCCGTTGGGGGACTAGCGGGCGGCGGCTCCTACGAGCAGTACTTC. The full variable domain, in which reference TRBV7-8 and TRBJ2-7 provide the parts outside the CDR3, is GAGVSQSPRYKVAKRGQDVALRCDPISGHVSLFWYQQALGQGPEFLTYFQNEAQLDKSGLPSDRFFAERPEGSVSTLKIQRTQQEDSAVYLCASSPVGGLAGGGSYEQYFGPGTRLTVT.

The rearrangement joins TRBV6-1 to TRBJ2-5; tentatively, D is TRBD1 (6 bases). The CDR3 is 16 amino acids. Per the germline V gene, CDR1 is MNHNS and CDR2 is SASEGT. Trimming stripped 3 bases from V and 5 bases from J, with 19 bases between. CDR3 sequence (DNA): TGTGCCAGCAGTGATGGGGACGACAGGACCAGGGAGACCCAGTACTTC. Its translation is CASSDGDDRTRETQYF.

The chain has TRBV11-1 and TRBJ2-1; a weak D match, TRBD2 (7 bases). The CDR3 is 15 residues long. With 1 base removed from V and 7 bases from J, the gap between germline ends came to 14 bases. Per germline, CDR1 SGHAT and CDR2 FQDESV (reference sequence). CDR3 nucleotide sequence: TGTGCCAGCAGCTTAGATGGGGGGAGGGGGAATGAGCAGTTCTTC. Residues: CASSLDGGRGNEQFF. The full variable domain, completed using reference TRBV11-1 and TRBJ2-1, is EAEVAQSPRYKITEKSQAVAFWCDPISGHATLYWYRQILGQGPELLVQFQDESVVDDSQLPKDRFSAERLKGVDSTLKIQPAELGDSAMYLCASSLDGGRGNEQFFGPGTRLTVL.

The rearrangement joins TRBV28 to TRBJ1-4; the match to TRBD1 covers 7 bases. The V segment lost 6 bases and the J segment 4 bases; nucleotides outside the gene matches: 8. CDR1 and CDR2 (germline): MDHEN, SYDVKM. The CDR3 is 15 residues long. CDR3 nucleotide sequence: TGTGCCAGCAGCTATACAACAGGGGATAATGAAAAACTGTTTTTT. It encodes CASSYTTGDNEKLFF.

This chain joins TRBV2 and TRBJ1-1; weak D call: TRBD1 (6 bases). V shed 6 bases and J shed 4 bases, with 15 bases lying between them. The CDR3 has 14 amino acids. The germline V gene encodes CDR1 SNHLY and CDR2 FYNNEI. CDR3 residues: CASRYRVAGTEAFF. CDR3 coding DNA: TGTGCCAGCAGGTACAGGGTGGCGGGCACTGAAGCTTTCTTT.

The genes are TRBV20-1 and TRBJ1-1; D remains unclear. The V gene's germline CDR1 is DFQATT and CDR2 SNEGSKA (reference sequence). The germline V and J ends were trimmed by 3 bases and 5 bases, with 7 bases remaining between them. The CDR3 consists of 11 residues. This chain's CDR3 is CSARGWTEAFF. DNA of the CDR3: TGCAGTGCTAGGGGGTGGACTGAAGCTTTCTTT.

This clone has only a few counts. V and J are TRBV10-1 and TRBJ1-5; D is ambiguous. This CDR3 has 15 residues. V was trimmed by 8 bases and J by 2 bases, leaving 16 bases between them. The germline V gene encodes CDR1 WNHNN and CDR2 SYGVQD (reference sequence). The CDR3 spells CASAHILMGNQPQHF. CDR3 nucleotides: TGCGCCAGCGCCCACATACTGATGGGCAATCAGCCCCAGCATTTT.

The V and J genes are TRBV10-1 and TRBJ2-3; 7 bases align to TRBD1. CDR3 length equals 15 residues. Germline CDR1 reads WNHNN; CDR2 reads SYGVQD (reference sequence). Losses at the gene ends were 3 bases for V and 0 bases for J; bases not matched to a gene: 3. DNA of the CDR3: TGCGCCAGCAGTGATGACAGGGCAAGCACAGATACGCAGTATTTT. Translation gives CASSDDRASTDTQYF.

The chain recombines TRBV11-1 with TRBJ2-7; TRBD1 matches at 7 bases. Trimming at V came to 4 bases and at J to 2 bases, leaving 5 bases not matched to a gene. Germline CDR1 reads SGHAT; CDR2 reads FQDESV (reference sequence). This CDR3 has 14 residues. The DNA for the CDR3 is TGTGCCAGCAGCTCCGTGACAGGGCCCTACGAGCAGTACTTC. This gives the protein CASSSVTGPYEQYF.

The chain carries TRBV15 and TRBJ2-7, with D uncertain. This CDR3 spans 14 amino acids. The V end was cut by 1 base, the J end by 2 bases, with 9 bases between. Germline V gives CDR1 LNHNV, CDR2 YYDKDF (reference sequence). The CDR3 here is CATSRVATTYEQYF. The CDR3 region has the DNA TGTGCCACCAGCAGAGTCGCCACGACCTACGAGCAGTACTTC.

This clone has just one count. The chain combines TRBV7-8 with TRBJ1-4; D is unclear. Germline V gene data show CDR1 as SGHVS and CDR2 as FQNEAQ. The V gene lost 5 bases and the J gene lost 4 bases, with 11 bases spanning the gap. The CDR3 totals 14 residues. The CDR3 sequence is CASSPMTLNEKLFF. CDR3 sequence (DNA): TGTGCCAGCAGCCCAATGACCCTTAATGAAAAACTGTTTTTT. Using reference TRBV7-8 and TRBJ1-4 for the parts outside the CDR3, the full variable domain is GAGVSQSPRYKVAKRGQDVALRCDPISGHVSLFWYQQALGQGPEFLTYFQNEAQLDKSGLPSDRFFAERPEGSVSTLKIQRTQQEDSAVYLCASSPMTLNEKLFFGSGTQLSVL.

The V gene is TRBV14, the J gene TRBJ2-5; 7 bases line up with TRBD1. Germline CDR1 is SGHDN and CDR2 is FVKESK. There are 11 residues in the CDR3. The J segment lost 12 bases and the V segment lost 2 bases, leaving 3 bases of the junction unmatched. The CDR3 sequence is CASSQFDREYF. CDR3 nucleotides: TGTGCCAGCAGCCAATTCGACAGGGAGTACTTC.

The V call is TRBV15, the J call TRBJ1-2, with D perhaps matching TRBD1 (6 bases). V was trimmed by 1 base and J by 4 bases, leaving 13 bases between them. The germline V gene encodes CDR1 LNHNV and CDR2 YYDKDF (reference sequence). CDR3 size: 15 residues. The CDR3 sequence: CATSRGTDQLYGYTF. In DNA, the CDR3 is TGTGCCACCAGCAGAGGGACAGACCAGCTCTATGGCTACACCTTC.

This chain links TRBV5-1 with TRBJ2-3; 13 positions agree with TRBD2. Germline V gene data show CDR1 as SGHRS and CDR2 as YFSETQ. V lost 2 bases and J lost 5; bases outside the gene matches: 5. There are 16 residues in the CDR3. The CDR3 region is CASSLGLAGEGDTQYF. The CDR3 DNA follows: TGCGCCAGCAGCTTAGGACTAGCGGGAGAGGGAGATACGCAGTATTTT.

The J gene is TRBJ1-2, the V gene TRBV7-9, with a tentative D call TRBD1 (6 bases). The CDR3 runs to 15 residues. V lost 1 base to trimming and J lost 7 bases, with 16 bases between them. Germline V gene data show CDR1 as SEHNR and CDR2 as FQNEAQ (reference sequence). The CDR3, as DNA: TGTGCCAGCAGCTTAGGTTCCAGGGGAATCGGTGGCTACACCTTC. It is translated as CASSLGSRGIGGYTF.

V gene TRBV7-9 combines with J gene TRBJ2-1; perhaps TRBD2 as D (6 bases). Trimming took off 5 bases at V and 4 bases at J, with 12 bases between the two ends. The CDR3 length is 14 residues. Per germline, CDR1 SEHNR and CDR2 FQNEAQ (reference sequence). CDR3 residues: CASSPLGGYNEQFF. The DNA of the CDR3 is TGTGCCAGCAGCCCGCTAGGAGGGTACAATGAGCAGTTCTTC.